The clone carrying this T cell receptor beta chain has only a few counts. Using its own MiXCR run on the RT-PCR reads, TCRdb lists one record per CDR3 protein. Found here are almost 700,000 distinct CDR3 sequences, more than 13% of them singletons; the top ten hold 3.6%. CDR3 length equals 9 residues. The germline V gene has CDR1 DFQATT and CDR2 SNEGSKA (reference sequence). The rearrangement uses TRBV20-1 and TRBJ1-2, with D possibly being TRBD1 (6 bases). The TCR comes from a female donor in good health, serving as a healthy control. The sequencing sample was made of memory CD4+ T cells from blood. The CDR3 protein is CAGVRGYTF. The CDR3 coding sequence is TGCGCAGGGGTTCGCGGCTACACCTTC.